These 30 T cell receptor beta chains were sequenced from one sample in a study of T cell responses to AZD1222 COVID-19 vaccine (dated by TCRdb to the early 2020s). The library relied on the immunoSEQ multiplex PCR assay. This is the immuneACCESS table as TCRdb keeps it, with only in-frame sequences that have V and J called. A part of the clones is gone; compared with another copy, unresolved V genes explain less than half, and the rest is unexplained. This sample comprises approximately 110,000 clones, approximately 89% of them detected only once. The ten largest make up around 4.5% of the sample. The time point label, read with the paper, signifies: baseline before first vaccination. The source material was peripheral blood, sampled on day 0 of AZD1222 vaccination. Receptors originate from an adult in good health.

This clone was detected only a few times. The chain recombines TRBV28 with TRBJ2-1; D might be TRBD1 (8 bases). Between the trimmed V and J ends, which lost 6 bases and 9 bases, there was a span of 18 bases. This CDR3 comprises 14 residues. Germline CDR1 MDHEN, CDR2 SYDVKM. The CDR3, as DNA: TGTGCCAGCAGGCGGACAGGGAGGGGTGGTGAGCAGTTCTTC. Translation: CASRRTGRGGEQFF.

V and J are TRBV11-3 and TRBJ2-5; D may be TRBD1 (5 bases). The germline V and J ends were trimmed by 0 bases and 2 bases, with 16 bases remaining between them. Germline values: CDR1 SGHNT, CDR2 YENEEA. The CDR3 spans 17 residues. CDR3 DNA: TGTGCCAGCAGCTTAGAGGTGCTGGACAAGGGGCAAGAGACCCAGTACTTC. Amino acid sequence: CASSLEVLDKGQETQYF.

The rearrangement joins TRBV5-1 to TRBJ2-3; 13 bases match TRBD2. The CDR3 consists of 16 residues. V dropped 4 bases and J dropped 6; count of bases not matched to a gene: 8. The germline gives CDR1 SGHRS, CDR2 YFSETQ. The CDR3 sequence: CASSIGLAGAGDTQYF. The CDR3 bases are TGCGCCAGCAGCATCGGACTAGCGGGGGCCGGGGATACGCAGTATTTT.

This chain uses TRBV28 with TRBJ2-2, with 7 bases that match TRBD1. Trimming removed 3 bases from V and 4 bases from J; junction bases left unmatched: 5. This CDR3 contains 15 residues. Germline CDR1 and CDR2: MDHEN and SYDVKM. The CDR3 reads CASSFIGGGTGELFF. CDR3 in DNA: TGTGCCAGCAGTTTTATAGGGGGCGGCACCGGGGAGCTGTTTTTT.

V gene TRBV5-1 combines with J gene TRBJ2-5; TRBD2 might be the D (6 bases). Germline CDR1 and CDR2: SGHRS and YFSETQ. V was trimmed by 0 bases and J by 2 bases, leaving 14 bases between them. CDR3 size: 16 residues. The CDR3 spells CASSLGAGTPQETQYF. CDR3 in DNA: TGCGCCAGCAGCTTGGGGGCGGGAACCCCTCAAGAGACCCAGTACTTC. The entire variable domain, with the rest obtained from reference TRBV5-1 and TRBJ2-5, is as follows: KAGVTQTPRYLIKTRGQQVTLSCSPISGHRSVSWYQQTPGQGLQFLFEYFSETQRNKGNFPGRFSGRQFSNSRSEMNVSTLELGDSALYLCASSLGAGTPQETQYFGPGTRLLVL.

The J gene is TRBJ2-5, the V gene TRBV10-2; 7 positions agree with TRBD1. Germline V gives CDR1 WSHSY, CDR2 SAAADI. With 8 bases clipped from V and 1 base from J, the junction kept 10 bases outside the gene matches. CDR3 length: 15 amino acids. CDR3 sequence (DNA): TGCGCCAGCGACCGAAGGGACAGACCCCAAGAGACCCAGTACTTC. It translates to CASDRRDRPQETQYF.

This clone was seen more than once but under ten times. The chain couples TRBV6-5 to TRBJ2-7, with TRBD1 identical over 12 bases. J lost 6 bases, V lost 7 bases, and 7 bases had no gene match. CDR1 is MNHEY, CDR2 SVGAGI, per germline. The CDR3 totals 14 residues. CDR3 sequence reads: CASTPGQGALEQYF. CDR3 in DNA: TGTGCCAGCACCCCGGGACAGGGGGCTCTCGAGCAGTACTTC.

The J gene is TRBJ1-6, the V gene TRBV7-9, with TRBD1 identical over 7 bases. Germline V gene sequence: CDR1 SEHNR, CDR2 FQNEAQ (reference sequence). Losses at the gene ends were 2 bases for V and 5 bases for J; bases not matched to a gene: 6. The CDR3 has 16 residues. DNA of the CDR3: TGTGCCAGCAGCTTATTAGGGGGCGTCAATAATTCACCCCTCCACTTT. It specifies CASSLLGGVNNSPLHF.

The chain is built from TRBV18 and TRBJ2-7, with D perhaps assigned TRBD1 or TRBD2 (6 bases each). The CDR3 spans 16 residues. V was trimmed by 3 bases and J by 6 bases, leaving 21 bases between them. CDR1 and CDR2 (germline): KGHSH, LQKENI. As DNA, the CDR3 is TGTGCCAGCTCACCTATACAGGGAAGGAGGGTGAGCGAGCAGTACTTC. Translating gives CASSPIQGRRVSEQYF.

Comment on this clone: One end of the junction is discordant with germline, which a read error may explain. The rearrangement uses TRBV6-1 and TRBJ1-6; no clear D. Germline V CDR1 and CDR2: MNHNS, SASEGT. The CDR3 totals 13 residues. CDR3 region: CASREGHNSPLHF. As DNA, the CDR3 is TGTGCCAGCAGGGAAGGCCATAATTCACCCCTCCACTTT.

The chain recombines TRBV6-5 with TRBJ2-7; 8 bases line up with TRBD1. Germline V gene sequence: CDR1 MNHEY, CDR2 SVGAGI. Trimming took 4 bases from V and 4 from J; bases not matched to a gene: 6. The CDR3 consists of 14 residues. For the CDR3, the DNA is TGTGCCAGCAGTTTCAGGGGGCTCTTTTACGAGCAGTACTTC. This translates into CASSFRGLFYEQYF.

This clone was recorded a few times. The chain links TRBV7-9 to TRBJ1-3, with D uncertain. Between the trimmed V and J ends, which lost 7 bases and 0 bases, there was a span of 10 bases. Germline CDR1 is SEHNR and CDR2 is FQNEAQ (reference sequence). This CDR3 comprises 14 residues. CDR3: CASTPTVSGNTIYF. The CDR3 region has the DNA TGTGCCAGCACCCCTACAGTCTCTGGAAACACCATATATTTT.

The gene calls are TRBV10-3 and TRBJ1-2; 7 bases are shared with TRBD1. V was clipped by 6 bases and J by 0 bases; unmatched bases: 4. CDR3 length: 14 residues. Germline CDR1 is ENHRY and CDR2 is SYGVKD. CDR3 nucleotides: TGTGCCATCAGCATAACAGGGGCTAACTATGGCTACACCTTC. This encodes CAISITGANYGYTF.

This clone was seen a handful of times. The V and J genes are TRBV3-1 (or the pseudogene TRBV3-2) and TRBJ2-2; D is possibly TRBD1 or TRBD2 (6 bases each). CDR3 length: 17 amino acids. The V end lost 1 base, the J end lost 4 bases, and 16 bases lay between the germline ends. Germline CDR1 LGHDT, CDR2 YNNKEL (reference sequence). The CDR3 loop reads CASSQVGGLGSTGELFF. The CDR3 DNA is TGTGCCAGCAGCCAAGTAGGGGGACTCGGATCCACCGGGGAGCTGTTTTTT.

The chain couples TRBV4-1 to TRBJ2-1, with TRBD2 matching over 7 bases. After removal of 1 base from V and 7 bases from J, the junction contained 10 bases not matched to a gene. This CDR3 has 16 amino acids. Looked up from germline, CDR1 is MGHRA and CDR2 is YSYEKL. CDR3 region: CASSQGYQGAGNEQFF. The CDR3 nucleotides are TGCGCCAGCAGCCAAGGTTATCAGGGAGCGGGAAATGAGCAGTTCTTC.

About this clone: The sample carries other DNA sequences with the same CDR3. The rearrangement uses TRBV5-1 and TRBJ1-4, with 10 bases matching TRBD1. This CDR3 comprises 16 residues. Trimming removed 1 base from V and 3 bases from J; junction bases left unmatched: 3. Germline V CDR1 and CDR2: SGHRS, YFSETQ. Here the CDR3 reads CASSLRQGASNEKLFF. The CDR3 region has the DNA TGCGCCAGCAGCTTGAGACAGGGGGCTTCTAATGAAAAACTGTTTTTT.

This chain uses TRBV5-1 with TRBJ1-2; possibly TRBD1 for D (6 bases). This CDR3 spans 14 amino acids. V was cut by 4 bases and J by 4 bases, with 14 bases left in between. In germline, CDR1 is SGHRS, CDR2 YFSETQ. This chain's CDR3 is CASSPPGTSYGYTF. DNA of the CDR3: TGCGCCAGCAGCCCGCCCGGGACAAGCTATGGCTACACCTTC. The variable domain in full, completed from reference TRBV5-1 and TRBJ1-2, reads KAGVTQTPRYLIKTRGQQVTLSCSPISGHRSVSWYQQTPGQGLQFLFEYFSETQRNKGNFPGRFSGRQFSNSRSEMNVSTLELGDSALYLCASSPPGTSYGYTFGSGTRLTVV.

This clone was recorded only once. The chain has TRBV5-1 and TRBJ1-2, with 7 positions matching TRBD1. V shed 4 bases and J 2 bases; nucleotides not matched to a gene: 2. CDR3 length equals 13 residues. CDR1 and CDR2 from the germline V gene are SGHRS and YFSETQ. The chain's CDR3 is CASSEQGNYGYTF. The CDR3 region has the DNA TGCGCCAGCAGCGAACAGGGGAACTATGGCTACACCTTC.

This chain joins TRBV2 and TRBJ2-1, with D unclear. CDR1 is SNHLY and CDR2 is FYNNEI in the germline V gene. The CDR3 is 15 residues long. V was shortened by 3 bases and J by 7 bases, with 16 bases between the two germline ends. The CDR3 DNA is TGTGCCAGCAGTGACCCAGGTGGAGTGTTAAATGAGCAGTTCTTC. It translates to CASSDPGGVLNEQFF.

The CDR3: CAWSAGGAAGELFF. The CDR3 nucleotides read TGTGCCTGGAGCGCCGGGGGGGCGGCCGGGGAGCTGTTTTTT. The V call is TRBV30, the J call TRBJ2-2, with 8 nucleotides matching TRBD2. CDR1 is GTSNPN and CDR2 is SVGIG in the germline V gene (reference sequence). The CDR3 covers 14 residues. V shed 3 bases and J 6 bases; nucleotides not matched to a gene: 6.

This chain links TRBV3-1 (or the pseudogene TRBV3-2) with TRBJ2-5; maybe TRBD2 (6 bases). Trimming shortened V by 10 bases and J by 0 bases, and 9 bases separated the two germline ends. CDR1 LGHDT and CDR2 YNNKEL come from the germline V gene (reference sequence). CDR3 length: 12 residues. CDR3 bases: TGTGCCACCTCGGGGGACCAAGAGACCCAGTACTTC. It is translated as CATSGDQETQYF.

This chain links TRBV6-1 with TRBJ1-2; possible D gene TRBD1, 5 bases. The V end was cut by 2 bases, the J end by 10 bases, with 8 bases between. The length of the CDR3 is 11 residues. Germline CDR1 and CDR2: MNHNS and SASEGT. CDR3 protein: CASSEQGDYTF. The CDR3 DNA reads TGTGCCAGCAGTGAACAGGGAGACTACACCTTC.

The table lists this clone with a few counts. The chain recombines TRBV7-9 with TRBJ1-2, with D perhaps TRBD1 (5 bases). CDR1 is SEHNR and CDR2 is FQNEAQ in the germline V gene (reference sequence). The CDR3 contains 15 residues. V was cut by 0 bases and J by 4 bases, with 12 bases left in between. The chain's CDR3 is CASSLASPGLYGYTF. DNA of the CDR3: TGTGCCAGCAGCTTAGCCAGCCCAGGGCTCTATGGCTACACCTTC.

The rearrangement links TRBV5-7 to TRBJ2-2, with 8 bases lining up with TRBD1. TRBV5-7 is known as an ORF, though its function is uncertain. V shed 1 base, J shed 6 bases, and the junction held 5 bases outside the gene matches. CDR3 length: 15 residues. CDR3 loop: CASSLRTGHAGELFF. CDR3 coding DNA: TGTGCCAGCAGCTTGAGGACAGGGCATGCCGGGGAGCTGTTTTTT.

The chain recombines TRBV2 with TRBJ1-5; D is undetermined. Per the germline V gene, CDR1 is SNHLY and CDR2 is FYNNEI. V gave up 4 bases and J gave up 4 bases, with 20 bases separating them. This CDR3 has 17 amino acids. In DNA form, the CDR3 reads TGTGCCAGCAGTGCTGCTTTGAGTCGGAAGGAAAATCAGCCCCAGCATTTT. Its translation: CASSAALSRKENQPQHF.

This clone was observed a few times. The gene calls are TRBV19 and TRBJ1-2; D is undetermined. V shed 3 bases and J shed 0 bases, with 11 bases lying between them. Germline loops: CDR1 LNHDA, CDR2 SQIVND (reference sequence). The CDR3 length is 15 residues. In nucleotides, the CDR3 is TGTGCCAGTAGTATTCGAACAGTAGCTAACTATGGCTACACCTTC. This translates into CASSIRTVANYGYTF.

The chain uses TRBV5-1 and TRBJ1-5; D is undetermined. Germline loops: CDR1 SGHRS, CDR2 YFSETQ. V lost 0 bases, J lost 5 bases, and 9 bases lay in between. The CDR3 runs 14 residues. Here the CDR3 DNA reads TGCGCCAGCAGCTTGGAGGGCAGAGATCAGCCCCAGCATTTT. It translates to CASSLEGRDQPQHF.

The J gene is TRBJ1-1, the V gene TRBV2; 8 nucleotides agree with TRBD1. Germline CDR1 and CDR2: SNHLY and FYNNEI. Losses at the gene ends were 8 bases for V and 0 bases for J; bases not matched to a gene: 2. The CDR3 loop spans 13 amino acids. CDR3 sequence reads: CASYRGMNTEAFF. The CDR3 DNA follows: TGTGCCAGCTACAGGGGGATGAACACTGAAGCTTTCTTT.

The chain joins TRBV30 to TRBJ1-5, with TRBD1 identical over 10 bases. The trim removed 3 bases at V and 5 bases at J, leaving 1 base unmatched. Germline V CDR1 and CDR2: GTSNPN, SVGIG (reference sequence). The CDR3 extends over 13 amino acids. In DNA form, the CDR3 reads TGTGCCTGGAGCGGGACAGGGGATCAGCCCCAGCATTTT. Translating it yields CAWSGTGDQPQHF.

The chain links TRBV24-1 to TRBJ2-5, with D possibly matching TRBD1 (6 bases). Germline V gene data show CDR1 as KGHDR and CDR2 as SFDVKD. The CDR3 has 14 amino acids. Trimming took off 4 bases at V and 1 base at J, with 9 bases between the two ends. CDR3 loop: CATSEGAPQETQYF. The CDR3 coding sequence is TGTGCCACCAGTGAGGGGGCCCCCCAAGAGACCCAGTACTTC.